Following are 11 T cell receptor beta chains from one sample sequenced in a study of cytomegalovirus exposure and HLA in healthy donors. PCR used 60 Vbeta primers and 13 Jbeta primers. The assay was immunoSEQ multiplex PCR, and TCRdb's table has in-frame clones only and misses some. The sample shows 80,000 or so clones, and approximately 1% sits with its ten largest clones. Sequences were obtained from PBMCs. The source is a woman aged 25 to 39 in good health and CMV-seronegative.

The CDR3 nucleotides read TGTGCCAGCAGTTCGGGACAAGCGGGGGTTGGCTACACCTTC. It encodes CASSSGQAGVGYTF. V usage is TRBV6-5 and J usage is TRBJ1-2, with D perhaps matching TRBD1 (6 bases). With 4 bases removed from V and 7 bases from J, the gap between germline ends came to 16 bases. Germline lookup yields CDR1 MNHEY and CDR2 SVGAGI. This CDR3 has 14 residues.

The rearrangement uses TRBV30 and TRBJ2-1; 14 bases fit TRBD2. The V gene end was trimmed by 1 base and the J gene end by 7 bases; junction bases not matched to a gene: 3. Germline lookup yields CDR1 GTSNPN and CDR2 SVGIG (reference sequence). This CDR3 contains 15 residues. The CDR3, as DNA: TGTGCCTGGAGTGAGCGACTAGCGGGAGGGAATGAGCAGTTCTTC. Amino acid sequence: CAWSERLAGGNEQFF.

V usage is TRBV5-1 and J usage is TRBJ2-7; unclear D gene. This CDR3 is 14 amino acids long. CDR1 is SGHRS, CDR2 YFSETQ, per germline. Trimming took 0 bases from V and 0 from J, leaving 7 bases between them. The CDR3 bases are TGCGCCAGCAGCTTGGAAAGGAGCTCCTACGAGCAGTACTTC. Protein product: CASSLERSSYEQYF.

This chain connects TRBV11-2 to TRBJ1-2, with D possibly being TRBD1 (5 bases). Germline CDR1 SGHAT, CDR2 FQNNGV. V lost 2 bases to trimming and J lost 4 bases, with 11 bases between them. The CDR3 spans 14 residues. This CDR3 reads CASSLSDSRYGYTF. The CDR3 DNA is TGTGCCAGCAGCTTAAGTGACAGCCGCTATGGCTACACCTTC.

This chain links TRBV4-1 with TRBJ1-4; 9 bases map to TRBD1. This CDR3 is built from 15 residues. J lost 7 bases, V lost 1 base, and 4 bases had no gene match. The V gene's germline CDR1 is MGHRA and CDR2 YSYEKL. The CDR3 DNA is TGCGCCAGCAGCCAAGGGGGACAGGGCAGTGAAAAACTGTTTTTT. It is translated as CASSQGGQGSEKLFF.

This chain connects TRBV4-2 to TRBJ1-5, with D perhaps TRBD1 (6 bases). This CDR3 has 15 amino acids. The V end lost 0 bases, the J end lost 7 bases, and 13 bases lay between the germline ends. The germline CDR1 and CDR2 sequences are LGHNA and YNFKEQ. In DNA form, the CDR3 reads TGTGCCAGCAGCCAAGATAACCGGGGGGCCCAGCCCCAGCATTTT. Translating it yields CASSQDNRGAQPQHF.

J is TRBJ1-2 and V is TRBV6-5; the match to TRBD1 covers 7 bases. Trimming at V came to 3 bases and at J to 4 bases, leaving 8 bases not matched to a gene. The CDR3 contains 15 residues. Germline V gives CDR1 MNHEY, CDR2 SVGAGI. Here the CDR3 DNA reads TGTGCCAGCAGTTATATAGGGGGCGCCGCCTATGGCTACACCTTC. It translates to CASSYIGGAAYGYTF.

The chain combines TRBV18 with TRBJ2-7; D remains ambiguous. Trimming removed 4 bases from V and 0 bases from J, with 10 bases in between. The CDR3 has 14 amino acids. Germline CDR1 reads KGHSH; CDR2 reads LQKENI. In DNA form, the CDR3 reads TGTGCCAGCTCACGGGTAGCCGTCTCCTACGAGCAGTACTTC. Protein product: CASSRVAVSYEQYF.

The V and J genes are TRBV7-6 and TRBJ1-1; TRBD1 agrees at 7 bases. This CDR3 comprises 15 residues. Germline V lookup: CDR1 SGHVS, CDR2 FNYEAQ. Germline trimming cut 4 bases from V and 5 bases from J; bases unmatched to any gene: 10. The CDR3 sequence: CASSSDRAPGTEAFF. CDR3 DNA sequence: TGTGCCAGCAGCTCCGACAGGGCCCCGGGGACTGAAGCTTTCTTT.

The V and J genes are TRBV5-1 and TRBJ2-2; 9 bases match TRBD2. The length of the CDR3 is 17 residues. The germline CDR1 and CDR2 sequences are SGHRS and YFSETQ. After removal of 0 bases from V and 1 base from J, the junction contained 4 bases not matched to a gene. The CDR3 bases are TGCGCCAGCAGCTTGGATGCACTAGCGGGGAACACCGGGGAGCTGTTTTTT. The encoded protein is CASSLDALAGNTGELFF.

The rearrangement uses TRBV4-1 and TRBJ2-1; 8 nucleotides line up with TRBD2. Germline CDR1 and CDR2: MGHRA and YSYEKL. The length of the CDR3 is 16 residues. After removal of 6 bases from V and 2 bases from J, the junction contained 9 bases not matched to a gene. In DNA form, the CDR3 reads TGCGCCAGCAGGCCGGAAGCGGGAGTAGCCTACAATGAGCAGTTCTTC. This gives the protein CASRPEAGVAYNEQFF.